This T cell receptor (beta chain) originates from a study of cytomegalovirus exposure and HLA in healthy donors. Across the study: A previous analysis identified 100 million or so unique TCR beta sequences derived from roughly 180 million T cells. Counted in an early data release were tens of millions of unique TCRs from HLA-typed donors. Notes on the study in general: A likely sequencing artifact accounted for one observed cluster of highly shared sequence variants. In a later analysis, several top co-occurrence clusters appeared linked to parvovirus B19, influenza, CMV and Epstein-Barr virus.

This CDR3 region has 13 residues. V lost 1 base and J lost 6, with 8 bases in between. Germline CDR1 SGHTA, CDR2 FQGNSA. 60 Vbeta and 13 Jbeta primers were used in PCR. Some clones are missing from TCRdb's copy, which holds only in-frame ones; the method was immunoSEQ multiplex PCR. The sample has 70,000 to 95,000 clones, less than 65% seen once. With respect to this clone: Its antigen is not known.

The receptor comes from a woman under 40 in good health and CMV-seropositive. Sequenced sample: PBMCs. The rearrangement uses TRBV7-2 and TRBJ2-3, with D perhaps matching TRBD2 (6 bases). CDR3 in DNA: TGTGCCAGCAGCTTAGGCGGGGCGGATACGCAGTATTTT. Protein: CASSLGGADTQYF.